Below, 16 T cell receptor beta chains from the same sample are listed, as sequenced in a study of T-cell memory formation after mild COVID-19. One entry per CDR3 protein, called by TCRdb with MiXCR from the 5' RACE reads. The sample carries roughly 50,000 distinct CDR3 sequences, over 7.5% recorded once. The sample was PBMCs or a T cell subset sorted from them (not recorded which). Source of these receptors: a young man who had mild COVID-19 (a few samples of this study predate the infection). Cell type and time point are not known.

This clonotype showed up many times. The V gene is TRBV10-3, the J gene TRBJ2-7; 8 positions agree with TRBD1. J gave up 3 bases and V 4 bases, and 2 bases lay outside the gene matches. The CDR3 runs 13 residues. The germline V gene encodes CDR1 ENHRY and CDR2 SYGVKD. This chain's CDR3 is CAISADRGYEQYV. Here the CDR3 DNA reads TGTGCCATCAGTGCAGACAGGGGCTACGAGCAGTACGTC.

This clonotype was found a few times. The chain uses TRBV5-6 and TRBJ1-2; unclear D gene. The CDR3 is 12 amino acids. CDR1 and CDR2 from the germline V gene are SGHDT and YYEEEE. V dropped 0 bases and J dropped 9 bases, with 9 bases sitting between them. In DNA, the CDR3 is TGTGCCAGCAGCTTGGGGCACGGGAGCTACACCTTC. Amino acid sequence: CASSLGHGSYTF.

This clonotype has only a few counts. The rearrangement uses TRBV6-2 or TRBV6-3 and TRBJ2-5; the match to TRBD2 covers 9 bases. The CDR3 sequence is 13 residues long. Germline trimming cut 6 bases from V and 4 bases from J; bases unmatched to any gene: 3. Germline assignment: CDR1 MNHEY and CDR2 SVGEGT. CDR3 in amino acids: CASRTSGAETQYF. CDR3 nucleotides: TGTGCCAGCAGGACTAGCGGCGCAGAGACCCAGTACTTC.

The rearrangement links TRBV5-1 to TRBJ2-5; TRBD1 matches 8 bases. Germline trimming cut 7 bases from V and 5 bases from J; bases unmatched to any gene: 7. CDR1 is SGHRS and CDR2 is YFSETQ in the germline V gene. The CDR3 is 13 amino acids. CDR3 amino acids: CASGTGGLETQYF. CDR3 in DNA: TGCGCCAGCGGAACAGGGGGTCTGGAGACCCAGTACTTC.

This chain joins TRBV11-3 and TRBJ2-2, with D perhaps TRBD1 or TRBD2 (5 bases each). The CDR3 contains 17 residues. The V gene's germline CDR1 is SGHNT and CDR2 YENEEA. Trimming left V 5 bases short and J 0 bases short, with 16 bases between. The CDR3 protein is CASSRGHQGSNTGELFF. In nucleotides, the CDR3 is TGTGCCAGCAGCCGGGGTCACCAGGGCTCGAACACCGGGGAGCTGTTTTTT. Filled out from reference TRBV11-3 and TRBJ2-2, the complete variable domain reads EAGVVQSPRYKIIEKKQPVAFWCNPISGHNTLYWYLQNLGQGPELLIRYENEEAVDDSQLPKDRFSAERLKGVDSTLKIQPAELGDSAVYLCASSRGHQGSNTGELFFGEGSRLTVL.

Only a few counts were recorded for this clonotype. This chain joins TRBV7-9 and TRBJ1-2, with D uncertain. The CDR3 extends over 13 amino acids. V dropped 4 bases and J dropped 4 bases, with 10 bases sitting between them. CDR1 and CDR2 (germline): SEHNR, FQNEAQ (reference sequence). CDR3 sequence: CASSSDASYGYTF. For the CDR3, the DNA is TGTGCCAGCAGCTCTGACGCAAGCTATGGCTACACCTTC.

This clonotype was counted only a few times. The chain is built from TRBV28 and TRBJ2-7; D could derive from TRBD1 or TRBD2 (5 bases each). Trimming pared 11 bases from V and 7 bases from J, leaving 12 bases between. The CDR3 contains 10 residues. CDR1 and CDR2 from the germline V gene are MDHEN and SYDVKM. This chain's CDR3 is CAGDQTEQYV. Here the CDR3 DNA reads TGTGCCGGGGACCAGACAGAGCAGTACGTC.

The rearrangement uses TRBV4-3 and TRBJ1-6; perhaps TRBD1 as D (5 bases). Deletions cut 6 bases from V and 1 base from J, with 16 bases between. The germline V gene encodes CDR1 LGHNA and CDR2 YSLEER. The length of the CDR3 is 17 residues. The CDR3 nucleotides are TGCGCCAGCAGAACCTTCATGGGGCCTTCCTATAATTCACCCCTCCACTTT. This encodes CASRTFMGPSYNSPLHF.

This clonotype was seen a handful of times. The rearrangement joins TRBV5-1 to TRBJ2-3; a possible D gene is TRBD1 (6 bases). CDR3 length: 16 residues. The germline V and J ends were trimmed by 0 bases and 2 bases, with 13 bases remaining between them. Germline CDR1 reads SGHRS; CDR2 reads YFSETQ. In nucleotides, the CDR3 is TGCGCCAGCAGCTTGGGACCACAGGGTGCCACAGATACGCAGTATTTT. Amino acid sequence: CASSLGPQGATDTQYF.

This clonotype has more than one count but fewer than ten. The gene calls are TRBV20-1 and TRBJ2-4; 8 bases align to TRBD1. The CDR3 has 10 amino acids. The junction had 6 bases not matched to a gene; V was cut back by 5 bases and J by 15 bases. Germline values: CDR1 DFQATT, CDR2 SNEGSKA (reference sequence). In DNA form, the CDR3 reads TGCAGTGCTGAGGGACAGGCTTTGTACTTC. Its translation: CSAEGQALYF.

The V and J genes are TRBV29-1 and TRBJ2-3, with 13 bases aligning to TRBD2. Trimming removed 6 bases from V and 4 bases from J; junction bases left unmatched: 1. Germline V gene data show CDR1 as SQVTM and CDR2 as ANQGSEA. The CDR3 spans 13 residues. The CDR3 DNA follows: TGCAGCGTCGGACTAGCGGGGGCAGATACGCAGTATTTT. Amino acid sequence: CSVGLAGADTQYF.

V gene TRBV7-9 combines with J gene TRBJ1-4; D is uncertain. V shed 3 bases and J shed 7 bases, with 12 bases lying between them. This CDR3 region has 14 residues. Germline CDR1 and CDR2: SEHNR and FQNEAQ (reference sequence). The CDR3 DNA reads TGTGCCAGCAGCTTTCGCGGAGTCGGTGAAAAACTGTTTTTT. This codes for CASSFRGVGEKLFF.

This clonotype has just a few counts. The chain is built from TRBV20-1 and TRBJ2-3; D is perhaps TRBD2 (6 bases). Looked up from germline, CDR1 is DFQATT and CDR2 is SNEGSKA (reference sequence). The CDR3 has 15 residues. V was clipped by 0 bases and J by 2 bases, with 12 bases between them. CDR3 nucleotide sequence: TGCAGTGCTAGAGATCGACTAGGGCTCACAGATACGCAGTATTTT. Its protein product is CSARDRLGLTDTQYF.

This clonotype has more than one count but fewer than ten. The chain links TRBV4-3 to TRBJ1-4; D unresolved. Trimming pared 0 bases from V and 6 bases from J, leaving 5 bases between. The CDR3 has 13 amino acids. Germline V gives CDR1 LGHNA, CDR2 YSLEER. The CDR3 protein is CASSQDTHEKLFF. The CDR3 nucleotides read TGCGCCAGCAGCCAAGATACCCATGAAAAACTGTTTTTT.

The rearrangement links TRBV5-1 to TRBJ1-1; TRBD1 might be the D (5 bases). The ends were cut back, 2 bases at V and 3 bases at J, with 11 bases in the middle. Germline assignment: CDR1 SGHRS and CDR2 YFSETQ. The CDR3 is 14 residues long. CDR3 sequence (DNA): TGCGCCAGCAGCTTTGTGGGGGATGACACTGAAGCTTTCTTT. It specifies CASSFVGDDTEAFF.

In this sample, this clonotype turned up a few times. The gene calls are TRBV20-1 and TRBJ2-3; a weak D match, TRBD1 (6 bases). Trimming cost V 6 bases and J 2 bases, with 18 bases left between them. Germline CDR1 DFQATT, CDR2 SNEGSKA (reference sequence). The length of the CDR3 is 15 residues. CDR3 sequence reads: CSATGQGEFTDTQYF. The DNA for the CDR3 is TGCAGTGCCACGGGACAAGGGGAGTTCACAGATACGCAGTATTTT.